This is a list of T cell receptor beta chains from one sample in a study of T-cell reconstitution after alpha-beta-depleted transplantation in children. TCRdb recomputed calls from the PCR reads with MiXCR, one row per CDR3 protein. The sample yields fewer than 700,000 distinct CDR3 sequences, 20% to 25% seen once. The starting material was PBMCs, mostly from graft donor cells, obtained 360 days after TCRalphabeta/CD19-depleted stem cell transplant. The source of these receptors is a boy in the first two years of life who had a stem cell transplant for acute myeloid leukemia, so the T cells may come from the graft donor. Both conserved end residues are part of each CDR3. A D gene is named only where the DNA matches it firmly. Clone size appears in some rows only: once, few, many, or a class for an expanded clone.

j_call: TRBJ1-1
v_call: TRBV4-1
d_call: .
cdr3_length: 14
clone_size: .
cdr3_aa: CASSQEGLNTEAYF
cdr3_nt: TGCGCCAGCAGCCAAGAGGGACTTAACACTGAAGCTTACTTT

j_call: TRBJ2-3
v_call: TRBV7-2
d_call: .
cdr3_length: 16
clone_size: .
cdr3_aa: CASSWALGSSTDTQYF
cdr3_nt: TGTGCCAGCAGCTGGGCGCTAGGTAGCAGCACAGATACGCAGTATTTT

j_call: TRBJ2-7
v_call: TRBV20-1
d_call: TRBD1
cdr3_length: 15
clone_size: few
cdr3_aa: CSALDRAQLSYEQYF
cdr3_nt: TGCAGTGCCCTCGACAGGGCCCAGCTCTCCTACGAGCAGTACTTC

j_call: TRBJ1-3
v_call: TRBV7-1
d_call: TRBD1
cdr3_length: 17
clone_size: .
cdr3_aa: CASSPYPGQTTGNTIYF
cdr3_nt: TGTGCCAGCAGCCCGTACCCGGGACAGACTACTGGAAACACCATATATTTT

j_call: TRBJ1-1
v_call: TRBV6-4
d_call: TRBD1
cdr3_length: 18
clone_size: few
cdr3_aa: CASSEGTDDRAVNTEAFF
cdr3_nt: TGTGCCAGCAGTGAGGGGACAGACGATCGCGCCGTTAACACTGAAGCTTTCTTT

j_call: TRBJ1-4
v_call: TRBV29-1
d_call: .
cdr3_length: 12
clone_size: .
cdr3_aa: CSAYGLTEKLFF
cdr3_nt: TGCAGCGCGTACGGGTTAACTGAAAAACTGTTTTTT

j_call: TRBJ1-2
v_call: TRBV15
d_call: .
cdr3_length: 15
clone_size: few
cdr3_aa: CATSIAQGPYYGYTF
cdr3_nt: TGTGCCACCAGCATTGCGCAGGGGCCATACTATGGCTACACCTTC

j_call: TRBJ2-3
v_call: TRBV10-3
d_call: .
cdr3_length: 14
clone_size: .
cdr3_aa: CAISAGSFADTQYF
cdr3_nt: TGTGCCATCAGTGCCGGATCCTTCGCAGATACGCAGTATTTT

j_call: TRBJ1-1
v_call: TRBV7-2
d_call: .
cdr3_length: 15
clone_size: .
cdr3_aa: CASSSRTGRATEAFF
cdr3_nt: TGTGCCAGCAGCTCGCGCACAGGGCGGGCCACTGAAGCTTTCTTT

j_call: TRBJ2-4
v_call: TRBV12-3/TRBV12-4
d_call: .
cdr3_length: 15
clone_size: .
cdr3_aa: CASISTGLAKNIQYF
cdr3_nt: TGTGCCAGCATCAGTACGGGTTTAGCCAAAAACATTCAGTACTTC

j_call: TRBJ2-1
v_call: TRBV24-1
d_call: .
cdr3_length: 13
clone_size: few
cdr3_aa: CATSDLLDDEQFF
cdr3_nt: TGTGCCACCAGTGATTTACTGGACGATGAGCAGTTCTTC

j_call: TRBJ1-2
v_call: TRBV4-2
d_call: TRBD1
cdr3_length: 14
clone_size: many
cdr3_aa: CASSQLYRGGGYTF
cdr3_nt: TGTGCCAGCAGCCAACTCTACAGGGGTGGAGGCTACACCTTC

j_call: TRBJ2-1
v_call: TRBV7-8
d_call: .
cdr3_length: 15
clone_size: .
cdr3_aa: CASSIRDGVLREQFF
cdr3_nt: TGTGCCAGCAGCATCCGGGACGGGGTCCTCCGGGAGCAGTTCTTC

j_call: TRBJ2-1
v_call: TRBV10-3
d_call: TRBD2
cdr3_length: 16
clone_size: .
cdr3_aa: CAIKGDSGGSYNEQFF
cdr3_nt: TGTGCCATCAAAGGGGACAGCGGGGGGTCCTACAATGAGCAGTTCTTC

j_call: TRBJ1-2
v_call: TRBV12-3/TRBV12-4
d_call: .
cdr3_length: 13
clone_size: few
cdr3_aa: CASSFESLYGYTF
cdr3_nt: TGTGCCAGCAGTTTTGAGTCTCTCTATGGCTACACCTTC

j_call: TRBJ2-7
v_call: TRBV18
d_call: .
cdr3_length: 15
clone_size: .
cdr3_aa: CASSPPGLGGYEQYF
cdr3_nt: TGTGCCAGCTCACCACCTGGTCTAGGTGGGTACGAGCAGTACTTC

j_call: TRBJ1-4
v_call: TRBV7-9
d_call: .
cdr3_length: 15
clone_size: many
cdr3_aa: CASSLWAGWNEKLFF
cdr3_nt: TGTGCCAGCAGCTTGTGGGCAGGGTGGAATGAAAAACTGTTTTTT

j_call: TRBJ2-5
v_call: TRBV9
d_call: TRBD2
cdr3_length: 15
clone_size: .
cdr3_aa: CASSPSGGAGETQYF
cdr3_nt: TGTGCCAGCAGCCCCAGCGGGGGGGCAGGTGAGACCCAGTACTTC

j_call: TRBJ1-4
v_call: TRBV6-1
d_call: .
cdr3_length: 14
clone_size: few
cdr3_aa: CASSEGTVAEKLFF
cdr3_nt: TGTGCCAGCAGTGAAGGGACAGTTGCTGAAAAACTGTTTTTT

j_call: TRBJ2-1
v_call: TRBV5-5
d_call: TRBD2
cdr3_length: 16
clone_size: many
cdr3_aa: CASSQSGRSSYNEQFF
cdr3_nt: TGTGCCAGCAGCCAGAGCGGGAGGAGCTCCTACAATGAGCAGTTCTTC

j_call: TRBJ1-1
v_call: TRBV20-1
d_call: .
cdr3_length: 14
clone_size: few
cdr3_aa: CSARGLKRDTEAFF
cdr3_nt: TGCAGTGCTAGGGGTCTGAAGAGGGACACTGAAGCTTTCTTT

j_call: TRBJ2-7
v_call: TRBV12-3/TRBV12-4
d_call: .
cdr3_length: 13
clone_size: few
cdr3_aa: CASRPSGGDEQYF
cdr3_nt: TGTGCCAGCAGGCCCTCCGGAGGGGACGAGCAGTACTTC

j_call: TRBJ1-1
v_call: TRBV6-2/TRBV6-3
d_call: .
cdr3_length: 16
clone_size: few
cdr3_aa: CASSYDVGFRATEAFF
cdr3_nt: TGTGCCAGCAGTTACGATGTCGGGTTTAGGGCCACTGAAGCTTTCTTT

j_call: TRBJ1-3
v_call: TRBV6-5
d_call: TRBD1
cdr3_length: 15
clone_size: .
cdr3_aa: CASSASTGDGNTIYF
cdr3_nt: TGTGCCAGCAGTGCCTCGACAGGGGATGGAAACACCATATATTTT

j_call: TRBJ2-1
v_call: TRBV7-8
d_call: TRBD2
cdr3_length: 12
clone_size: few
cdr3_aa: CASSLGLARQFF
cdr3_nt: TGTGCCAGCAGCCTCGGACTAGCCCGACAGTTCTTC

j_call: TRBJ2-1
v_call: TRBV7-9
d_call: .
cdr3_length: 13
clone_size: many
cdr3_aa: CASSSAGYNEQFF
cdr3_nt: TGTGCCAGCAGCTCAGCAGGTTACAATGAGCAGTTCTTC

j_call: TRBJ2-5
v_call: TRBV5-5
d_call: .
cdr3_length: 17
clone_size: .
cdr3_aa: CASSLEGQLLVQETQYF
cdr3_nt: TGTGCCAGCAGCCTAGAAGGGCAGCTGCTTGTACAAGAGACCCAGTACTTC

j_call: TRBJ2-5
v_call: TRBV7-8
d_call: .
cdr3_length: 13
clone_size: once
cdr3_aa: CASSSHLDQTQYF
cdr3_nt: TGTGCCAGCAGCTCCCACTTGGACCAGACCCAGTACTTC

j_call: TRBJ2-1
v_call: TRBV12-3/TRBV12-4
d_call: .
cdr3_length: 16
clone_size: .
cdr3_aa: CASSPQFRTDYNEQFF
cdr3_nt: TGTGCCAGCAGCCCACAATTCAGGACAGATTACAATGAGCAGTTCTTC

j_call: TRBJ2-3
v_call: TRBV7-9
d_call: .
cdr3_length: 13
clone_size: many
cdr3_aa: CAAQAGATDTQYF
cdr3_nt: TGTGCCGCACAGGCGGGGGCCACAGATACGCAGTATTTT

j_call: TRBJ2-1
v_call: TRBV24-1
d_call: TRBD1
cdr3_length: 16
clone_size: few
cdr3_aa: CATSDFGTGVRNEQFF
cdr3_nt: TGTGCCACCAGTGATTTCGGGACAGGGGTCAGGAATGAGCAGTTCTTC

j_call: TRBJ2-1
v_call: TRBV29-1
d_call: .
cdr3_length: 14
clone_size: many
cdr3_aa: CSVVRFGLGNEQFF
cdr3_nt: TGCAGCGTTGTGAGGTTTGGTTTGGGTAATGAGCAGTTCTTC

j_call: TRBJ1-5
v_call: TRBV27
d_call: .
cdr3_length: 15
clone_size: few
cdr3_aa: CASSLRGGQNQPQHF
cdr3_nt: TGTGCCAGCAGTTTAAGGGGGGGCCAAAATCAGCCCCAGCATTTT

j_call: TRBJ2-7
v_call: TRBV5-1
d_call: .
cdr3_length: 14
clone_size: many
cdr3_aa: CASSLRTSSYEQYF
cdr3_nt: TGCGCCAGCAGCTTGAGGACCAGCTCCTACGAGCAGTACTTC

j_call: TRBJ2-1
v_call: TRBV9
d_call: TRBD2
cdr3_length: 15
clone_size: many
cdr3_aa: CASSPSGGTYNEQFF
cdr3_nt: TGTGCCAGCAGCCCGAGCGGGGGTACCTACAATGAGCAGTTCTTC

j_call: TRBJ2-7
v_call: TRBV12-3/TRBV12-4
d_call: .
cdr3_length: 15
clone_size: many
cdr3_aa: CASSLKDQPHSEQYF
cdr3_nt: TGTGCCAGCAGTTTAAAGGACCAACCCCATTCCGAGCAGTACTTC

j_call: TRBJ1-2
v_call: TRBV20-1
d_call: .
cdr3_length: 12
clone_size: once
cdr3_aa: CSAARGLYGYTF
cdr3_nt: TGCAGTGCCGCCCGGGGTTTATATGGCTACACCTTC

j_call: TRBJ1-5
v_call: TRBV15
d_call: .
cdr3_length: 13
clone_size: .
cdr3_aa: CATSREFPQPQHF
cdr3_nt: TGTGCCACCAGCAGAGAGTTTCCCCAGCCCCAGCATTTT

j_call: TRBJ1-5
v_call: TRBV7-2
d_call: .
cdr3_length: 14
clone_size: .
cdr3_aa: CASSLGEIGQPQHF
cdr3_nt: TGTGCCAGCAGCTTAGGGGAGATTGGACAGCCCCAGCATTTT

j_call: TRBJ1-2
v_call: TRBV20-1
d_call: .
cdr3_length: 12
clone_size: few
cdr3_aa: CSARDTTTGYTF
cdr3_nt: TGCAGTGCTAGAGATACGACAACTGGCTACACCTTC

j_call: TRBJ2-1
v_call: TRBV12-2
d_call: .
cdr3_length: 16
clone_size: once
cdr3_aa: CASRLARTFGWDEQFF
cdr3_nt: TGTGCAAGTCGCTTAGCGAGGACCTTCGGGTGGGATGAGCAGTTCTTC

j_call: TRBJ1-3
v_call: TRBV19
d_call: .
cdr3_length: 14
clone_size: .
cdr3_aa: CASRRFDSGNTIYF
cdr3_nt: TGTGCCAGTAGAAGATTTGACTCTGGAAACACCATATATTTT